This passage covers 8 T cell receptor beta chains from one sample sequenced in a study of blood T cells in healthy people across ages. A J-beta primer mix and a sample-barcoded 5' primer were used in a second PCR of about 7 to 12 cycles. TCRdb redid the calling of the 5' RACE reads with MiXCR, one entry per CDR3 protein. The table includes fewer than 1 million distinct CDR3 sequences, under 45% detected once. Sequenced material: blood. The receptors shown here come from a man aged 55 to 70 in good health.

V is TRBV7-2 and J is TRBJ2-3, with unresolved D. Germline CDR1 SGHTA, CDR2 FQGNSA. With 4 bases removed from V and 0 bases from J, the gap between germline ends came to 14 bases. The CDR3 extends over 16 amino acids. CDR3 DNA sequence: TGTGCCAGCAGCTCCCCTGGGCGAGCTAGCACAGATACGCAGTATTTT. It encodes CASSSPGRASTDTQYF.

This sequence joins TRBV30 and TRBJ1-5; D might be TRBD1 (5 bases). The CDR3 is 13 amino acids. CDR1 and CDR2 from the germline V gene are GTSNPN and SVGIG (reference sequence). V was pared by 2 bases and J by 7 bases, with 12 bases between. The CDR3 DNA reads TGTGCCTGGAGTTTAGGGGATAAACAGCCCCAGCATTTT. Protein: CAWSLGDKQPQHF.

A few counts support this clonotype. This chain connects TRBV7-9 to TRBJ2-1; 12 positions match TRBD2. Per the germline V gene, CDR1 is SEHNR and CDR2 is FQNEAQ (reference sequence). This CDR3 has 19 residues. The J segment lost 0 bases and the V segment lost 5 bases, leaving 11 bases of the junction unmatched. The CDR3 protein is CASSRILAGGTDSYNEQFF. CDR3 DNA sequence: TGTGCCAGCAGCCGAATACTAGCGGGGGGTACGGACTCCTACAATGAGCAGTTCTTC.

The CDR3 spells CASSSHRGWGAGEQYF. The DNA of the CDR3 is TGTGCCAGCAGCTCGCATCGGGGGTGGGGGGCAGGCGAGCAGTACTTC. The rearrangement links TRBV7-2 to TRBJ2-7; the D gene could be TRBD1 or TRBD2 (6 bases each). The length of the CDR3 is 16 residues. From germline, CDR1 is SGHTA and CDR2 FQGNSA. The V gene lost 4 bases and the J gene lost 6 bases, with 22 bases spanning the gap.

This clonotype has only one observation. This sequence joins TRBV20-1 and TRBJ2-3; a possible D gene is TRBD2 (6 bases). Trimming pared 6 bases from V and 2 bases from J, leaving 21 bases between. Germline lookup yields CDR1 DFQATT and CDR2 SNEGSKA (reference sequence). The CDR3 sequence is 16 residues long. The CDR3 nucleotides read TGCAGTGCCAACCCCAGACCTCTGCGGGACACAGATACGCAGTATTTT. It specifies CSANPRPLRDTDTQYF.

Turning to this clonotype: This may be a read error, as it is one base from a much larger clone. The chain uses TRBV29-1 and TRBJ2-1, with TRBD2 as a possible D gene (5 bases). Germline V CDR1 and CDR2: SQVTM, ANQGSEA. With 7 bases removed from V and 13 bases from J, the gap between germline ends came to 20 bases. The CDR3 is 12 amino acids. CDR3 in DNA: TGCAGCGGGGAGTTGACACAAGAGACCCAGTTCTTC. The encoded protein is CSGELTQETQFF.

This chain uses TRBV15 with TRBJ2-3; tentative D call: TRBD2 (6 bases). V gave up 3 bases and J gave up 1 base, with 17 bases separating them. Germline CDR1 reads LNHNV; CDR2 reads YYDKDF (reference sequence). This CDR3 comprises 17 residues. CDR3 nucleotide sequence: TGTGCCACCAGCAGTACCCATAGCGGTAAACGCACAGATACGCAGTATTTT. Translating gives CATSSTHSGKRTDTQYF.

The DNA for the CDR3 is TGTGCCACCAGCAGAGACCCGGGACGGGTGCCTCGGGCCCAGCATTTT. This sequence encodes CATSRDPGRVPRAQHF. The V call is TRBV15, the J call TRBJ1-5; D is possibly TRBD1 (5 bases). CDR3 size: 16 residues. Germline-derived CDR1 and CDR2 are LNHNV and YYDKDF (reference sequence). The V and J ends lost 0 bases and 11 bases respectively, with 20 bases between them.